This T cell receptor beta chain was captured by sequencing in a study of OX40 agonist ivuxolimab in advanced cancers. Study-wide background: The study enrolled dose-escalation patients with hepatocellular carcinoma, melanoma, renal cell or head and neck cancer.

With V trimmed by 5 bases and J by 7 bases, 10 bases remained unmatched. The CDR3 contains 17 residues. From germline, CDR1 is PRHDT and CDR2 FYEKMQ (reference sequence). Assay used: immunoSEQ multiplex PCR; TCRdb lists only in-frame clones, some missing. Of under 80,000 clones listed, more than 80% were seen once; the top ten hold over 0.95%. Systemic immunosuppression or a history of autoimmune disease excluded patients. Blood was sampled at baseline, cycle 4 day 1, and cycle 7 day 1. The sequence was collected from an adult with an advanced solid tumor such as melanoma, head and neck, liver or kidney cancer. The chain recombines TRBV13 with TRBJ2-1, with 14 positions matching TRBD2. This sample comprised CD4+ or CD8+ T cells sorted from blood, obtained in a trial of the OX40 agonist ivuxolimab. The CDR3 DNA reads TGTGCCAGCAGCCCGGGACTAGCGGGGGCCGGGAGGAATGAGCAGTTCTTC. It encodes CASSPGLAGAGRNEQFF.